One and the same sample provided the 11 T cell receptor beta chains below, sequenced in a study of blood T cell repertoires in COVID-19. Sequenced by immunoSEQ multiplex PCR; TCRdb stores in-frame clones only, minus some. The table records approximately 440,000 clones, less than 95% of them present only once. Sequences were obtained from PBMCs or T cells enriched from blood (not recorded which). These receptors all come from a man aged 18 to 30 who had recovered from COVID-19.

This chain uses TRBV24-1 with TRBJ2-6; a possible D gene is TRBD1 (5 bases). V gave up 5 bases and J gave up 1 base, with 8 bases separating them. CDR1 and CDR2 (germline): KGHDR, SFDVKD. This CDR3 has 15 residues. CDR3: CATSADISGANVLTF. The DNA of the CDR3 is TGTGCCACCAGTGCGGACATTTCTGGGGCCAACGTCCTGACTTTC.

This chain joins TRBV7-6 and TRBJ2-5, with 9 bases identical to TRBD2. Germline CDR1 and CDR2: SGHVS and FNYEAQ. V gave up 7 bases and J gave up 4 bases; unmatched junction bases: 7. This CDR3 region has 14 residues. The CDR3 reads CASIASGDSETQYF. The CDR3 coding sequence is TGTGCCAGCATTGCTAGCGGGGACTCAGAGACCCAGTACTTC.

The J gene is TRBJ2-5, the V gene TRBV5-6, with D maybe TRBD2 (6 bases). Germline CDR1 reads SGHDT; CDR2 reads YYEEEE. The ends were cut back, 3 bases at V and 3 bases at J, with 9 bases in the middle. The CDR3 contains 13 residues. CDR3 loop: CASSSGLKETQYF. For the CDR3, the DNA is TGTGCCAGCAGCTCGGGACTCAAAGAGACCCAGTACTTC.

The rearrangement links TRBV10-3 to TRBJ2-7, with 10 nucleotides matching TRBD2. J lost 6 bases, V lost 0 bases, and 11 bases had no gene match. CDR1 is ENHRY and CDR2 is SYGVKD in the germline V gene. The CDR3 extends over 17 amino acids. CDR3 DNA: TGTGCCATCAGTGAGTCCTCCCCTAGCGGGAGCAAGCGCGAGCAGTACTTC. This sequence encodes CAISESSPSGSKREQYF.

The table lists this clone with a count of one. This chain connects TRBV4-1 to TRBJ1-5; D possibly corresponds to TRBD1 (6 bases). The V gene lost 1 base and the J gene lost 2 bases, with 12 bases spanning the gap. Looked up from germline, CDR1 is MGHRA and CDR2 is YSYEKL. The CDR3 length is 16 residues. This chain's CDR3 is CASSQGGGGRNQPQHF. CDR3 in DNA: TGCGCCAGCAGCCAAGGGGGAGGGGGTCGCAATCAGCCCCAGCATTTT.

The chain is built from TRBV20-1 and TRBJ1-6, with 9 bases that match TRBD1. The CDR3 length is 14 residues. After removal of 5 bases from V and 10 bases from J, the junction contained 9 bases not matched to a gene. Per the germline V gene, CDR1 is DFQATT and CDR2 is SNEGSKA (reference sequence). The CDR3 spells CSARDRGRLSPLHF. The CDR3 DNA reads TGCAGTGCTCGTGACAGGGGGAGGTTGTCACCCCTCCACTTT.

The V and J genes are TRBV18 and TRBJ2-7; D possibly corresponds to TRBD2 (5 bases). V dropped 3 bases and J dropped 1 base, with 13 bases sitting between them. The CDR3 is 15 residues long. Germline loops: CDR1 KGHSH, CDR2 LQKENI. CDR3 residues: CASSPPRVGSYEQYF. As DNA, the CDR3 is TGTGCCAGCTCACCCCCGAGGGTTGGTTCCTACGAGCAGTACTTC.

This sequence joins TRBV24-1 and TRBJ2-1, with unresolved D. Germline V gives CDR1 KGHDR, CDR2 SFDVKD. The CDR3 runs 16 residues. The V and J ends lost 3 bases and 0 bases respectively, with 11 bases between them. CDR3 protein: CATSDASVHSYNEQFF. The CDR3 DNA is TGTGCCACCAGTGATGCCTCGGTTCACTCCTACAATGAGCAGTTCTTC.

The chain carries TRBV7-8 and TRBJ2-7; TRBD1 agrees at 10 bases. V lost 1 base to trimming and J lost 5 bases; unmatched junction nucleotides: 8. The CDR3 runs 16 residues. Germline CDR1 reads SGHVS; CDR2 reads FQNEAQ. CDR3 in amino acids: CASSLEVSGTGDEQYF. CDR3 bases: TGTGCCAGCAGCTTAGAGGTTTCCGGGACAGGGGACGAGCAGTACTTC. Full variable domain (rest looked up from reference TRBV7-8 and TRBJ2-7): GAGVSQSPRYKVAKRGQDVALRCDPISGHVSLFWYQQALGQGPEFLTYFQNEAQLDKSGLPSDRFFAERPEGSVSTLKIQRTQQEDSAVYLCASSLEVSGTGDEQYFGPGTRLTVT.

This chain joins TRBV25-1 and TRBJ1-6; 10 bases match TRBD1. The CDR3 length is 15 residues. V was clipped by 3 bases and J by 11 bases; unmatched bases: 7. Germline CDR1 MGHDK, CDR2 SYGVNS. The CDR3 bases are TGTGCCAGCAGTGACCCCGGGACAGGGGATCCACCCCTCCACTTT. This gives the protein CASSDPGTGDPPLHF.

V usage is TRBV3-1 (or the pseudogene TRBV3-2) and J usage is TRBJ1-4; D call uncertain. V lost 4 bases and J 10 bases, leaving 10 bases between the germline ends. From germline, CDR1 is LGHDT and CDR2 YNNKEL (reference sequence). This CDR3 has 12 amino acids. The CDR3 loop is CASSLLSGKLFF. CDR3 bases: TGTGCCAGCAGCCTTTTATCGGGAAAACTGTTTTTT.